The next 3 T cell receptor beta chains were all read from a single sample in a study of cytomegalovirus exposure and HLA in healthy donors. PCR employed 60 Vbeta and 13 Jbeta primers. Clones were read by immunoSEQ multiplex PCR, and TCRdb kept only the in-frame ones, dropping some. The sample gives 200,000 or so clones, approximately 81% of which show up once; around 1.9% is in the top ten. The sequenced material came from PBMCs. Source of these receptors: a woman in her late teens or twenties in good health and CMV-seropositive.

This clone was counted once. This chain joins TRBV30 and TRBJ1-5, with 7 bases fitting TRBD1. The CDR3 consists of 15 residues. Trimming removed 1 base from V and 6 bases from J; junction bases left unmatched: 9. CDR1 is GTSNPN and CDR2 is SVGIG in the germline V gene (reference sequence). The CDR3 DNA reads TGTGCCTGGAGTGAGGGACAGAACCCTAGTCAGCCCCAGCATTTT. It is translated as CAWSEGQNPSQPQHF.

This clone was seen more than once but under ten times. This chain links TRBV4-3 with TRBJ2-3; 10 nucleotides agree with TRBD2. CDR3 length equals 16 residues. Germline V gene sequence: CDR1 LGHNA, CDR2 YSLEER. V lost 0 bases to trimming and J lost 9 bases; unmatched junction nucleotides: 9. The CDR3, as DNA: TGCGCCAGCAGCCAAGAAAGCGGGGGGGGTTTAAGAACGCAGTATTTT. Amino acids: CASSQESGGGLRTQYF.

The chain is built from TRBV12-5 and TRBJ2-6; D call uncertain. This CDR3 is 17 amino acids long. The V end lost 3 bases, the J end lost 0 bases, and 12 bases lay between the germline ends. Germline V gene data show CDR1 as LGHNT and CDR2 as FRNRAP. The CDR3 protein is CASGLRGGFSGANVLTF. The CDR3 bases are TGTGCTAGTGGTTTACGCGGCGGCTTCTCTGGGGCCAACGTCCTGACTTTC.